The 7 T cell receptor beta chains given below trace back to one sample, sequenced in a study of beta chain features in type 1 diabetes. Reverse transcribing all isolated RNA meant expressed TCRB transcripts were sequenced. The protocol was immunoSEQ multiplex PCR, while the TCRdb copy is restricted to in-frame clones and leaves out a portion. The table includes roughly 450,000 clones, about an eighth detected once. The sequenced material came from naive CD4+ T cells from blood. The receptors originated from a woman under 30 in good health.

The rearrangement uses TRBV9 and TRBJ2-4, with TRBD1 as a possible D gene (6 bases). V lost 3 bases and J 6 bases, leaving 16 bases between the germline ends. The length of the CDR3 is 15 residues. Germline CDR1 SGDLS, CDR2 YYNGEE. CDR3 in amino acids: CASSAQQGMGNIQYF. The CDR3 region has the DNA TGTGCCAGCAGCGCTCAACAGGGTATGGGAAACATTCAGTACTTC.

The chain carries TRBV6-5 and TRBJ2-3, with a weak D call TRBD1 (6 bases). CDR1 and CDR2 from the germline V gene are MNHEY and SVGAGI. V gave up 0 bases and J gave up 4 bases, with 11 bases separating them. The CDR3 sequence is 15 residues long. CDR3 coding DNA: TGTGCCAGCAGTTACTCGGACAGATATTCAGATACGCAGTATTTT. Translated, it gives CASSYSDRYSDTQYF.

The rearrangement joins TRBV4-1 to TRBJ2-1, with 9 bases that match TRBD2. Germline trimming cut 1 base from V and 4 bases from J; bases unmatched to any gene: 8. This CDR3 has 17 residues. Germline V gene lookup returns CDR1 MGHRA and CDR2 YSYEKL. In DNA, the CDR3 is TGCGCCAGCAGCCAAGGAGTTGTGGCGGGGGGGTACAATGAGCAGTTCTTC. It specifies CASSQGVVAGGYNEQFF.

The rearrangement uses TRBV6-6 and TRBJ1-6; weak D call: TRBD1 (5 bases). This CDR3 spans 15 amino acids. Germline V gives CDR1 MNHNY, CDR2 SVGAGI (reference sequence). V was trimmed by 7 bases and J by 7 bases, leaving 17 bases between them. CDR3 loop: CASTPRLGGNSPLHF. The CDR3 DNA reads as TGTGCCAGCACCCCGCGGTTGGGGGGGAATTCACCCCTCCACTTT.

This clone was seen a handful of times. V is TRBV10-3 and J is TRBJ1-2; weak D call: TRBD1 (6 bases). The CDR3 is 13 residues long. Trimming cost V 3 bases and J 6 bases, with 11 bases left between them. Germline V gene data show CDR1 as ENHRY and CDR2 as SYGVKD. The CDR3 protein is CAISEGAGDGYTF. As DNA, the CDR3 is TGTGCCATCAGTGAAGGGGCAGGGGATGGCTACACCTTC.

This chain links TRBV5-4 with TRBJ2-1; 10 nucleotides agree with TRBD2. The junction had 14 bases not matched to a gene; V was cut back by 4 bases and J by 10 bases. Germline V gives CDR1 SGHNT, CDR2 YYREEE (reference sequence). The CDR3 length is 16 residues. CDR3 coding DNA: TGTGCCAGCAGCACCACGGGACTAGCGAAGACCCGGGAGCAGTTCTTC. It yields the protein CASSTTGLAKTREQFF.

There are a few counts of this clone. The CDR3 loop is CASSLPGGGSYEQYV. In nucleotides, the CDR3 is TGTGCCAGCAGTTTGCCGGGTGGGGGCTCCTACGAGCAGTACGTC. V is TRBV28 and J is TRBJ2-7; D may be TRBD1 or TRBD2 (5 bases each). Germline V CDR1 and CDR2: MDHEN, SYDVKM. The V end lost 3 bases, the J end lost 0 bases, and 12 bases lay between the germline ends. CDR3 length: 15 residues.